The 23 T cell receptor beta chains in this list originate from one sample, sequenced in a study of blood T cell repertoires in COVID-19. Measured with immunoSEQ multiplex PCR; TCRdb has only the in-frame clones, and not every one. The sample includes some 150,000 clones, 84% of them seen just once. The material sequenced was peripheral blood. These receptors were obtained from a man in his 70s with acute or convalescent COVID-19.

The rearrangement joins TRBV11-3 to TRBJ1-1; TRBD1 matches 7 bases. J gave up 3 bases and V 2 bases, and 3 bases lay outside the gene matches. Germline V CDR1 and CDR2: SGHNT, YENEEA. The CDR3 runs to 14 residues. In DNA, the CDR3 is TGTGCCAGCAGCTTAAGGGGGACAGACACTGAAGCTTTCTTT. As protein: CASSLRGTDTEAFF. Full variable domain (rest looked up from reference TRBV11-3 and TRBJ1-1): EAGVVQSPRYKIIEKKQPVAFWCNPISGHNTLYWYLQNLGQGPELLIRYENEEAVDDSQLPKDRFSAERLKGVDSTLKIQPAELGDSAVYLCASSLRGTDTEAFFGQGTRLTVV.

The rearrangement joins TRBV18 to TRBJ2-7, with D maybe TRBD2 (6 bases). V lost 6 bases, J lost 2 bases, and 20 bases lay in between. CDR1 is KGHSH and CDR2 is LQKENI in the germline V gene. The length of the CDR3 is 16 residues. CDR3 DNA sequence: TGTGCCAGCTCTTCAACCGCCCGGGGGATAACCTACGAGCAGTACTTC. This translates into CASSSTARGITYEQYF.

This chain joins TRBV5-1 and TRBJ1-3; a weak D match, TRBD1 (6 bases). The CDR3 covers 14 residues. The V and J ends lost 2 bases and 1 base respectively, with 7 bases between them. Germline CDR1 and CDR2: SGHRS and YFSETQ. CDR3 bases: TGCGCCAGCAGCTTACAGGGATCTGGAAACACCATATATTTT. Its protein is CASSLQGSGNTIYF.

The rearrangement joins TRBV5-1 to TRBJ2-1; 8 nucleotides line up with TRBD1. CDR1 SGHRS and CDR2 YFSETQ come from the germline V gene. This CDR3 contains 15 residues. After removal of 0 bases from V and 4 bases from J, the junction contained 3 bases not matched to a gene. Written as DNA, the CDR3 is TGCGCCAGCAGCTTGGCCGGACAGGGATACAATGAGCAGTTCTTC. Amino acids: CASSLAGQGYNEQFF.

V usage is TRBV7-3 and J usage is TRBJ2-3, with 9 bases identical to TRBD2. The CDR3 consists of 15 residues. Trimming at V came to 4 bases and at J to 0 bases, leaving 2 bases not matched to a gene. Germline CDR1 and CDR2: SGHTA and FQGTGA. Here the CDR3 reads CASSSSGGSTDTQYF. CDR3 bases: TGTGCCAGCAGCTCAAGCGGGGGGAGCACAGATACGCAGTATTTT.

The chain uses TRBV5-4 and TRBJ2-3, with 15 bases aligning to TRBD2. The CDR3 spans 16 residues. Trimming cost V 3 bases and J 4 bases; bases outside gene matches: 3. Germline lookup yields CDR1 SGHNT and CDR2 YYREEE (reference sequence). CDR3 loop: CASSSRTSGGADTQYF. The DNA of the CDR3 is TGTGCCAGCAGCTCACGGACTAGCGGGGGGGCAGATACGCAGTATTTT.

This chain joins TRBV4-1 and TRBJ2-7; D is possibly TRBD1 (5 bases). Per the germline V gene, CDR1 is MGHRA and CDR2 is YSYEKL. The CDR3 spans 14 residues. Between the trimmed V and J ends, which lost 1 base and 5 bases, there was a span of 12 bases. The CDR3 bases are TGCGCCAGCAGCCAAGTGGGCAGGGCCCACGAGCAGTACTTC. The encoded protein is CASSQVGRAHEQYF.

This chain joins TRBV11-2 and TRBJ1-5; unclear D gene. The CDR3 spans 13 residues. CDR1 is SGHAT and CDR2 is FQNNGV in the germline V gene. Trimming shortened V by 5 bases and J by 0 bases, and 5 bases separated the two germline ends. The CDR3 nucleotides read TGTGCCAGCAGCGTCTTTAGCAATCAGCCCCAGCATTTT. Translating gives CASSVFSNQPQHF.

The DNA for the CDR3 is TGCGCCAGCAGCTTGCTACCCCCAACGAGCCCCGGGGAGCTGTTTTTT. Its protein product is CASSLLPPTSPGELFF. This sequence joins TRBV5-1 and TRBJ2-2; D gene unclear. Germline CDR1 reads SGHRS; CDR2 reads YFSETQ. Trimming left V 1 base short and J 6 bases short, with 16 bases between. The CDR3 is 16 residues long.

The chain links TRBV2 to TRBJ1-4; D call uncertain. There are 13 residues in the CDR3. Germline CDR1 reads SNHLY; CDR2 reads FYNNEI. V was pared by 7 bases and J by 7 bases, with 13 bases between. The CDR3 DNA is TGTGCCAGCACTCAACTCCGTGGTGAAAAACTGTTTTTT. Translated, it gives CASTQLRGEKLFF. Together with reference TRBV2 and TRBJ1-4, the CDR3 gives the full variable domain: EPEVTQTPSHQVTQMGQEVILRCVPISNHLYFYWYRQILGQKVEFLVSFYNNEISEKSEIFDDQFSVERPDGSNFTLKIRSTKLEDSAMYFCASTQLRGEKLFFGSGTQLSVL.

The genes are TRBV7-2 and TRBJ2-7, with TRBD1 matching over 7 bases. The CDR3 runs to 14 residues. The ends lost 5 bases at V and 4 bases at J; junction bases unmatched: 8. Germline V gene lookup returns CDR1 SGHTA and CDR2 FQGNSA. CDR3 bases: TGTGCCAGCAGCCCATTCCAGGGGGTTTACGAGCAGTACTTC. Its translation: CASSPFQGVYEQYF.

J is TRBJ2-1 and V is TRBV9; D perhaps matches TRBD2 (6 bases). The CDR3 has 17 amino acids. In germline, CDR1 is SGDLS, CDR2 YYNGEE. Deletions cut 4 bases from V and 3 bases from J, with 20 bases between. CDR3 nucleotide sequence: TGTGCCAGCAGCCCCCTCGGGGGTGATGTGGTCTACAATGAGCAGTTCTTC. Its protein product is CASSPLGGDVVYNEQFF.

This clone was seen once. The chain combines TRBV4-1 with TRBJ2-2; tentative D call: TRBD1 (5 bases). V was clipped by 0 bases and J by 0 bases, with 8 bases between them. Germline CDR1 MGHRA, CDR2 YSYEKL. The CDR3 is 16 residues long. The CDR3 coding sequence is TGCGCCAGCAGCCAAGACACAGGATCGAACACCGGGGAGCTGTTTTTT. This encodes CASSQDTGSNTGELFF.

The V and J genes are TRBV5-1 and TRBJ1-1; D gene unclear. Germline V lookup: CDR1 SGHRS, CDR2 YFSETQ. The CDR3 runs 16 residues. V lost 0 bases, J lost 1 base, and 13 bases lay in between. CDR3 sequence reads: CASSLEVRTQNTEAFF. In DNA, the CDR3 is TGCGCCAGCAGCTTGGAGGTTCGGACTCAGAACACTGAAGCTTTCTTT.

V usage is TRBV5-1 and J usage is TRBJ1-5, with 9 positions matching TRBD1. V shed 4 bases and J 4 bases; nucleotides not matched to a gene: 3. Germline V gene data show CDR1 as SGHRS and CDR2 as YFSETQ. The CDR3 spans 14 residues. CDR3 nucleotide sequence: TGCGCCAGCAGCGCCGGACAGGGGAATCAGCCCCAGCATTTT. Encoded protein: CASSAGQGNQPQHF. Full variable domain (missing parts from reference TRBV5-1 and TRBJ1-5): KAGVTQTPRYLIKTRGQQVTLSCSPISGHRSVSWYQQTPGQGLQFLFEYFSETQRNKGNFPGRFSGRQFSNSRSEMNVSTLELGDSALYLCASSAGQGNQPQHFGDGTRLSIL.

The chain couples TRBV6-6 to TRBJ2-7; 9 nucleotides align to TRBD1. This CDR3 is built from 15 residues. V was clipped by 7 bases and J by 3 bases; unmatched bases: 10. Germline CDR1 and CDR2: MNHNY and SVGAGI (reference sequence). DNA for the CDR3: TGTGCCAGCACCGATCCGGGACAGGGCGACTACGAGCAGTACTTC. It yields the protein CASTDPGQGDYEQYF.

This clone is a singleton in its sample. The chain links TRBV4-1 to TRBJ2-7; D might be TRBD2 (6 bases). The V end lost 7 bases, the J end lost 4 bases, and 20 bases lay between the germline ends. This CDR3 has 15 residues. Germline assignment: CDR1 MGHRA and CDR2 YSYEKL. The CDR3 region has the DNA TGCGCCAGCAACCCTGACGGCGCGGGGACGTACGAGCAGTACTTC. Amino acids: CASNPDGAGTYEQYF.

V usage is TRBV7-2 and J usage is TRBJ2-3, with 8 positions matching TRBD2. The germline V gene has CDR1 SGHTA and CDR2 FQGNSA. The CDR3 contains 16 residues. The J segment lost 2 bases and the V segment lost 2 bases, leaving 6 bases of the junction unmatched. The CDR3 region has the DNA TGTGCCAGCAGCTTAACGGGGGGGCCGTTCACAGATACGCAGTATTTT. It specifies CASSLTGGPFTDTQYF.

A single count supports this clone. This sequence joins TRBV3-1 (or the pseudogene TRBV3-2) and TRBJ2-1, with TRBD2 identical over 12 bases. The CDR3 runs to 19 residues. Germline V CDR1 and CDR2: LGHDT, YNNKEL (reference sequence). V trimming: 4 bases; J trimming: 5 bases; junction bases outside the gene matches: 15. CDR3 residues: CASSPQGLAGGRVNNEQFF. DNA for the CDR3: TGTGCCAGCAGCCCCCAGGGGCTAGCGGGGGGGCGGGTGAACAATGAGCAGTTCTTC.

The V gene is TRBV7-8, the J gene TRBJ2-7; 11 bases fit TRBD2. Germline V gives CDR1 SGHVS, CDR2 FQNEAQ. After removal of 5 bases from V and 4 bases from J, the junction contained 10 bases not matched to a gene. This CDR3 spans 16 amino acids. The CDR3 loop reads CASSPYTSGSPYEQYF. CDR3 bases: TGTGCCAGCAGCCCGTATACTAGCGGGAGTCCGTACGAGCAGTACTTC.

The chain joins TRBV6-5 to TRBJ1-2; D perhaps matches TRBD1 (5 bases). V lost 2 bases and J 4 bases, leaving 14 bases between the germline ends. CDR1 MNHEY and CDR2 SVGAGI come from the germline V gene. CDR3 length: 15 amino acids. CDR3 nucleotides: TGTGCCAGCAGTTACACCACTAACGGGGGCTATGGCTACACCTTC. Its protein product is CASSYTTNGGYGYTF.

CDR3 nucleotides: TGCAGCGTTGAGGACAGGACTAGCGCACCGACAGATACGCAGTATTTT. This sequence encodes CSVEDRTSAPTDTQYF. The rearrangement links TRBV29-1 to TRBJ2-3; 9 bases agree with TRBD2. Germline V gives CDR1 SQVTM, CDR2 ANQGSEA. The junction had 10 bases not matched to a gene; V was cut back by 3 bases and J by 3 bases. The CDR3 spans 16 residues.

The chain links TRBV5-5 to TRBJ2-7; maybe TRBD1 (6 bases). V lost 0 bases, J lost 3 bases, and 22 bases lay in between. Germline V gene lookup returns CDR1 SGHKS and CDR2 YYEKEE (reference sequence). This CDR3 spans 18 amino acids. CDR3 amino acids: CASSLEGGSGAGGYEQYF. For the CDR3, the DNA is TGTGCCAGCAGCTTGGAGGGTGGGTCAGGGGCCGGTGGCTACGAGCAGTACTTC.